This TCR beta chain was identified in a study of T-cell reconstitution after alpha-beta-depleted transplantation in children. Study outcomes and limitations: It was newly produced T cells that mostly accounted for T-cell counts and diversity one year after transplant. Certain patients had high TCRbeta diversity at day 60, and it came from recipient T cells and thymic progenitors that survived. About two months after transplant, alpha-beta T cells reportedly came from several hundred expanded graft clones.

The J segment lost 1 base and the V segment lost 4 bases, leaving 5 bases of the junction unmatched. Looked up from germline, CDR1 is MNHEY and CDR2 is SVGAGI. The CDR3 has 17 amino acids. This clonotype was observed a few times. Its antigen is unidentified. The TCRbeta library incorporated unique molecular identifiers. Each CDR3 protein gets one entry after TCRdb re-called the PCR reads with MiXCR. The data show tens of thousands of distinct CDR3 sequences, around 50% seen once. This clonotype was obtained from a boy under two years old with SCID, due to receive a stem cell transplant. This chain uses TRBV6-5 with TRBJ2-3, with 13 bases that match TRBD2. The sample was peripheral blood, taken before TCRalphabeta/CD19-depleted stem cell transplant. The CDR3 protein is CASSSPGLAGGTDTQYF. Here the CDR3 DNA reads TGTGCCAGCAGTTCTCCCGGACTAGCGGGGGGCACAGATACGCAGTATTTT.